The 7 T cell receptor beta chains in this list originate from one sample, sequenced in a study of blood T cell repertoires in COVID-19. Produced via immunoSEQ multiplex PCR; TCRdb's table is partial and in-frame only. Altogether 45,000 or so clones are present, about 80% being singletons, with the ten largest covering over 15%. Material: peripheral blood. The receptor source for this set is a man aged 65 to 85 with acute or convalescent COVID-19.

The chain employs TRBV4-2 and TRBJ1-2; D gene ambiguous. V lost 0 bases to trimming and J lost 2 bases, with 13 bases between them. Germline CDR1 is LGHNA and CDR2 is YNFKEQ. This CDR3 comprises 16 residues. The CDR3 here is CASSQEYGGSNYGYTF. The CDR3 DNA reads TGTGCCAGCAGCCAAGAGTATGGCGGGTCCAACTATGGCTACACCTTC.

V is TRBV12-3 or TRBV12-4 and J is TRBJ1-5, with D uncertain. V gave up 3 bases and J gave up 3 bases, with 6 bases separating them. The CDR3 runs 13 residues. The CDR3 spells CASSFSSNQPQHF. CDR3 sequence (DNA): TGTGCCAGCAGTTTTAGTTCCAATCAGCCCCAGCATTTT.

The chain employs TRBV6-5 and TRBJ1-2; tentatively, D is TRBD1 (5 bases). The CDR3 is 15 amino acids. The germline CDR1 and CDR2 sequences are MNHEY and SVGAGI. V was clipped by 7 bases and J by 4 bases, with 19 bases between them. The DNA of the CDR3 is TGTGCCAGCATGCCCTCCTACCAGGGCCTCTATGGCTACACCTTC. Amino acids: CASMPSYQGLYGYTF.

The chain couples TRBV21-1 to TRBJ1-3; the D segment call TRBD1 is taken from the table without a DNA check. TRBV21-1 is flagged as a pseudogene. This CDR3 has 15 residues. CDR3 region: CASSKGIGVGNTIYF. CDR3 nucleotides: TGTGCCAGCAGCAAAGGTATAGGGGTGGGAAACACCATATATTTT.

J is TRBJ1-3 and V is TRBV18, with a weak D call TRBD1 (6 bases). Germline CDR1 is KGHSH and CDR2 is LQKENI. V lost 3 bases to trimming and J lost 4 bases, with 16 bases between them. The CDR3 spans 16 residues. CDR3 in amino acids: CASSPLQGPQGNTIYF. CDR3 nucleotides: TGTGCCAGCTCACCTTTACAGGGTCCGCAAGGAAACACCATATATTTT. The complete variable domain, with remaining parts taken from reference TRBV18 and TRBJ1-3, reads NAGVMQNPRHLVRRRGQEARLRCSPMKGHSHVYWYRQLPEEGLKFMVYLQKENIIDESGMPKERFSAEFPKEGPSILRIQQVVRGDSAAYFCASSPLQGPQGNTIYFGEGSWLTVV.

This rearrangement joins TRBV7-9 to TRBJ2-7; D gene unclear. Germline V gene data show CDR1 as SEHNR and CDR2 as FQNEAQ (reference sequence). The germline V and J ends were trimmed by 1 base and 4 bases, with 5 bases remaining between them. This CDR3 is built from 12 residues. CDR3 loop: CASSLVVYEQYF. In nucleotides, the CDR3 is TGTGCCAGCAGCTTAGTCGTGTACGAGCAGTACTTC.

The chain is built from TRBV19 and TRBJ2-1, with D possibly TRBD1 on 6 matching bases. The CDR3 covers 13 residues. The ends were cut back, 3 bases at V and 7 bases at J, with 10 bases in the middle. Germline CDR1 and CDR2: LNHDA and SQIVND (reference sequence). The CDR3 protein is CASSISRGNEQFF. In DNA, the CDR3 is TGTGCCAGTAGTATCAGCAGGGGAAATGAGCAGTTCTTC.